Each of the 14 T cell receptor beta chains below was sequenced from the same sample in a study of control samples from healthy donors and cancer patients. The table came from immunoSEQ multiplex PCR; TCRdb's copy has only in-frame clones and leaves some out. The repertoire has 85,000 to 100,000 clones, roughly 93% of them found once; the top ten carry 8%. The sample consisted of blood. These receptor sequences come from a man between 18 and 29 years old in good health.

This chain links TRBV9 with TRBJ1-3; D possibly corresponds to TRBD1 (5 bases). V lost 4 bases to trimming and J lost 8 bases, with 16 bases between them. From germline, CDR1 is SGDLS and CDR2 YYNGEE. The CDR3 has 14 residues. This chain's CDR3 is CASSQAEGRDTIYF. Here the CDR3 DNA reads TGTGCCAGCAGCCAAGCGGAGGGGAGGGACACCATATATTTT.

The CDR3 region is CASSSNQEGGTEAFF. In nucleotides, the CDR3 is TGTGCCAGCAGCTCGAATCAGGAAGGGGGCACTGAAGCTTTCTTT. The rearrangement joins TRBV5-6 to TRBJ1-1, with a possible D match to TRBD1 (6 bases). The V and J ends lost 3 bases and 4 bases respectively, with 16 bases between them. The germline V gene has CDR1 SGHDT and CDR2 YYEEEE. The CDR3 extends over 15 amino acids.

The J gene is TRBJ2-2, the V gene TRBV12-5; the D is unclear. With 3 bases removed from V and 6 bases from J, the gap between germline ends came to 8 bases. Looked up from germline, CDR1 is LGHNT and CDR2 is FRNRAP. This CDR3 region has 13 residues. The CDR3 here is CASGFRAPGELFF. DNA for the CDR3: TGTGCTAGTGGTTTTCGGGCCCCCGGGGAGCTGTTTTTT.

This chain links TRBV30 with TRBJ1-1; perhaps TRBD1 as D (6 bases). The length of the CDR3 is 15 residues. Germline V gene data show CDR1 as GTSNPN and CDR2 as SVGIG (reference sequence). V lost 1 base to trimming and J lost 1 base, with 13 bases between them. CDR3 nucleotide sequence: TGTGCCTGGAGTGAACAGGGCTACAGGAACACTGAAGCTTTCTTT. Translating gives CAWSEQGYRNTEAFF.

This sequence joins TRBV19 and TRBJ1-4; 9 nucleotides align to TRBD1. Germline assignment: CDR1 LNHDA and CDR2 SQIVND (reference sequence). The V segment lost 9 bases and the J segment 8 bases; nucleotides outside the gene matches: 7. CDR3 length equals 13 residues. The CDR3 here is CASIDRGGEKLFF. CDR3 in DNA: TGTGCCAGCATAGACAGGGGGGGAGAAAAACTGTTTTTT.

This chain links TRBV4-2 with TRBJ1-5; no reliable D call. The V end was cut by 0 bases, the J end by 5 bases, with 8 bases between. The length of the CDR3 is 14 residues. CDR1 is LGHNA and CDR2 is YNFKEQ in the germline V gene. The CDR3 DNA is TGTGCCAGCAGCCAAGAATATGGGGATCAGCCCCAGCATTTT. Amino acids: CASSQEYGDQPQHF.

The rearrangement links TRBV14 to TRBJ2-5; 7 bases fit TRBD1. The CDR3 extends over 16 amino acids. CDR1 SGHDN and CDR2 FVKESK come from the germline V gene. J was trimmed by 3 bases and V by 0 bases; bases with no gene match: 7. CDR3 bases: TGTGCCAGCAGCCAAGACCTACAGGGGACAGAAGAGACCCAGTACTTC. As protein: CASSQDLQGTEETQYF.

This chain joins TRBV19 and TRBJ2-3, with D tentatively TRBD2 (6 bases). Germline assignment: CDR1 LNHDA and CDR2 SQIVND (reference sequence). Trimming removed 5 bases from V and 4 bases from J, with 10 bases in between. The CDR3 spans 13 residues. CDR3 region: CASSGTPADTQYF. The CDR3 region has the DNA TGTGCCAGTAGTGGGACTCCAGCAGATACGCAGTATTTT. The variable domain in full, completed from reference TRBV19 and TRBJ2-3, reads DGGITQSPKYLFRKEGQNVTLSCEQNLNHDAMYWYRQDPGQGLRLIYYSQIVNDFQKGDIAEGYSVSREKKESFPLTVTSAQKNPTAFYLCASSGTPADTQYFGPGTRLTVL.

The chain uses TRBV6-1 and TRBJ1-1, with unresolved D. Trimming stripped 2 bases from V and 4 bases from J, with 11 bases between. This CDR3 region has 14 residues. The V gene's germline CDR1 is MNHNS and CDR2 SASEGT. CDR3: CASSESGEVTEAFF. The CDR3 nucleotides read TGTGCCAGCAGTGAATCCGGGGAAGTCACTGAAGCTTTCTTT.

The chain joins TRBV27 to TRBJ2-2; TRBD1 matches at 7 bases. Germline values: CDR1 MNHEY, CDR2 SMNVEV (reference sequence). This CDR3 comprises 13 residues. The trim removed 5 bases at V and 8 bases at J, leaving 5 bases unmatched. Written as DNA, the CDR3 is TGTGCCAGCAGTCCCGGGACAGCTGGGGAGCTGTTTTTT. Translation: CASSPGTAGELFF.

This rearrangement joins TRBV11-2 to TRBJ2-7; 7 bases align to TRBD1. Germline assignment: CDR1 SGHAT and CDR2 FQNNGV. The CDR3 is 16 amino acids. V shed 5 bases, J shed 3 bases, and the junction held 13 bases outside the gene matches. CDR3 coding DNA: TGTGCCAGCAGCCCGGTGTCGCGACAGGGTGTCTACGAGCAGTACTTC. This gives the protein CASSPVSRQGVYEQYF.

This clone appeared once. The V and J genes are TRBV4-2 and TRBJ2-1, with D possibly matching TRBD1 (5 bases). The CDR3 consists of 16 residues. Germline V gives CDR1 LGHNA, CDR2 YNFKEQ. The ends were cut back, 2 bases at V and 0 bases at J, with 11 bases in the middle. CDR3 protein: CASSQPDRTSYNEQFF. CDR3 coding DNA: TGTGCCAGCAGCCAACCAGACAGAACCTCCTACAATGAGCAGTTCTTC.

This clone was picked up one time. The genes are TRBV2 and TRBJ1-4; TRBD1 is a possible D gene (6 bases). Germline V CDR1 and CDR2: SNHLY, FYNNEI. CDR3 length: 12 amino acids. Trimming shortened V by 7 bases and J by 5 bases, and 8 bases separated the two germline ends. The DNA of the CDR3 is TGTGCCAGCACGGGACAAAATGAAAAACTGTTTTTT. Translating gives CASTGQNEKLFF.

The chain uses TRBV7-6 and TRBJ2-7; D may be TRBD2 (6 bases). Germline lookup yields CDR1 SGHVS and CDR2 FNYEAQ. Trimming left V 1 base short and J 12 bases short, with 16 bases between. The CDR3 runs 13 residues. CDR3 sequence: CASSLESLDYPYF. The CDR3, as DNA: TGTGCCAGCAGCTTAGAGAGTTTGGACTACCCGTACTTC.